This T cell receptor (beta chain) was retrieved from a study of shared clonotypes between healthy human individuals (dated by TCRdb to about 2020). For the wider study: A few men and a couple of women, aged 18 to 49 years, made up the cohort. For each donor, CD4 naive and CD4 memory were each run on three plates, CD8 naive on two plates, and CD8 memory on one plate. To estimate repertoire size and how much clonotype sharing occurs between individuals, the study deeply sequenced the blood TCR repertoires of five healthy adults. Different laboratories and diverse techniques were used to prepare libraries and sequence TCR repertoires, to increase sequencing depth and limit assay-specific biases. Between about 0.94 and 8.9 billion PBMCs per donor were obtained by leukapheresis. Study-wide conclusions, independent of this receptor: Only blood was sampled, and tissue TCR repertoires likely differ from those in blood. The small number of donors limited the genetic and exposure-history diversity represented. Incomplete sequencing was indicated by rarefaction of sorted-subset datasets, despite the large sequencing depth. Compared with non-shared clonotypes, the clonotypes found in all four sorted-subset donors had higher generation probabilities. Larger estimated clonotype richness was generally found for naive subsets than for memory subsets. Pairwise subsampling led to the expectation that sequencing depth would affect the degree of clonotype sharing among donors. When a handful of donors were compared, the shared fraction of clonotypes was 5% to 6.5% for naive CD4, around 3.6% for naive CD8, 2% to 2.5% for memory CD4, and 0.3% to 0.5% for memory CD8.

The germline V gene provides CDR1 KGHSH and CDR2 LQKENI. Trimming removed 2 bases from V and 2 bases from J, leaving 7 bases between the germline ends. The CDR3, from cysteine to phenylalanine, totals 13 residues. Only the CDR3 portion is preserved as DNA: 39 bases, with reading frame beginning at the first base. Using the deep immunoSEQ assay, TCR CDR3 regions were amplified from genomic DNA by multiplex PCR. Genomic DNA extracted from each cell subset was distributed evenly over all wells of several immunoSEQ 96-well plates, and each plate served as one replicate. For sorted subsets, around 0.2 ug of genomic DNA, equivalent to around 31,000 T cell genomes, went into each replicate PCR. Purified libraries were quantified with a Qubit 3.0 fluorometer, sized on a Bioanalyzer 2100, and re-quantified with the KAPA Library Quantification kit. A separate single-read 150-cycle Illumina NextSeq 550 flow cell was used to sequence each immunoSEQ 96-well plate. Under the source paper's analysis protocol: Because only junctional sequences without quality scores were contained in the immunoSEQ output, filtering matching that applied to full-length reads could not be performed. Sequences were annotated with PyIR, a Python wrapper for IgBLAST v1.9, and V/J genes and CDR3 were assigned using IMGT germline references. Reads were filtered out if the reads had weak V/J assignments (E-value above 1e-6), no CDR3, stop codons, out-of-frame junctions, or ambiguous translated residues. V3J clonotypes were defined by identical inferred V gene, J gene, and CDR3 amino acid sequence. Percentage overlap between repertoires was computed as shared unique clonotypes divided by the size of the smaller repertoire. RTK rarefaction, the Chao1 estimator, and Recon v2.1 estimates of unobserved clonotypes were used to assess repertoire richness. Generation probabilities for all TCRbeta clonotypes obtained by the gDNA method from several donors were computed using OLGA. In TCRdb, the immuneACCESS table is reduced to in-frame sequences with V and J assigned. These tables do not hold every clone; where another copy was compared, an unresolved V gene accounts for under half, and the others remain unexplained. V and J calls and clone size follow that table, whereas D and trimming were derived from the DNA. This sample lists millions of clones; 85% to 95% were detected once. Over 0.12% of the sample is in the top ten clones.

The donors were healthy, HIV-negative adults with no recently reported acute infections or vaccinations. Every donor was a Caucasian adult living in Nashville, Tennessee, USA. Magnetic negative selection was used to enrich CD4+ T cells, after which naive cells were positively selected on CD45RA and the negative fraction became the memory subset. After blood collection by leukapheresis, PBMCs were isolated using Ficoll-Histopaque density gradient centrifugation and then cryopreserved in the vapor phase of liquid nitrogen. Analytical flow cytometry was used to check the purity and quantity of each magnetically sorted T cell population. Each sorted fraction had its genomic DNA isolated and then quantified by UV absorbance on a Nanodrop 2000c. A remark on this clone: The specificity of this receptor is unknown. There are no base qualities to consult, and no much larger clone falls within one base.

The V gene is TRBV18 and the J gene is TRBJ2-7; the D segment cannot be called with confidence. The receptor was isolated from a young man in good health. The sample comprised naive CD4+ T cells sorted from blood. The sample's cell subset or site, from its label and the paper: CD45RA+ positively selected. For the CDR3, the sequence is CASSPSVTYEQYF. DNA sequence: TGTGCCAGCTCACCAAGCGTTACCTACGAGCAGTACTTC.